This T cell receptor beta chain appears in the sequencing data of a study of blood T cell repertoires in COVID-19. Study as a whole: The samples span acute and convalescent COVID-19 from the United States, Italy and Spain. The analysed material was cDNA or gDNA that came from T cells, B-cell-depleted T cells, or PBMCs.

Measured with immunoSEQ multiplex PCR; TCRdb has only the in-frame clones, and not every one. The data contain a few hundred thousand clones, roughly 89% of them singletons. V shed 6 bases and J shed 9 bases, with 12 bases lying between them. The CDR3 loop spans 12 amino acids. In germline, CDR1 is MNHEY, CDR2 SVGAGI. The specimen was peripheral blood. The chain couples TRBV6-5 to TRBJ2-1; tentatively, D is TRBD2 (6 bases). This receptor was identified in a man aged 18 to 30 with COVID-19, enrolled during active disease. The chain's CDR3 is CASRPTRGEQFF. CDR3 DNA sequence: TGTGCCAGCAGACCGACTAGGGGTGAGCAGTTCTTC.